Each of the 7 T cell receptor beta chains below was sequenced from the same sample in a study of Graves' ophthalmopathy and Graves' hyperthyroidism. Amplified TCR beta CDR3 regions were obtained using RNA transcripts as template. An initial RT-PCR round employing HTBI primers preceded a second-round multiplex PCR. TCRdb itself ran the multiplex PCR reads through MiXCR, one entry per CDR3 protein. The sample includes some 520,000 distinct CDR3 sequences, 13% to 15% of them seen just once. Sequencing input: blood. All receptors come from a woman younger than 45 with Graves' ophthalmopathy.

This clonotype was observed many times. The chain has TRBV20-1 and TRBJ2-3; the match to TRBD2 covers 7 bases. This CDR3 spans 16 amino acids. CDR1 DFQATT and CDR2 SNEGSKA come from the germline V gene (reference sequence). Trimming took 6 bases from V and 2 from J; bases not matched to a gene: 14. CDR3 region: CSAVGGNEGYTDTQYF. In nucleotides, the CDR3 is TGCAGTGCCGTGGGAGGGAACGAAGGGTACACAGATACGCAGTATTTT.

CDR3 amino acids: CASSIPDSGEQYF. The CDR3 DNA reads as TGTGCCAGTAGTATCCCGGATTCGGGGGAGCAGTACTTC. The chain is built from TRBV19 and TRBJ2-7; TRBD2 is a possible D gene (5 bases). Trimming took 3 bases from V and 7 from J, leaving 13 bases between them. The CDR3 is 13 residues long. The germline CDR1 and CDR2 sequences are LNHDA and SQIVND (reference sequence). Complete variable domain (other parts from reference TRBV19 and TRBJ2-7): DGGITQSPKYLFRKEGQNVTLSCEQNLNHDAMYWYRQDPGQGLRLIYYSQIVNDFQKGDIAEGYSVSREKKESFPLTVTSAQKNPTAFYLCASSIPDSGEQYFGPGTRLTVT.

In its sample, this clonotype was seen many times. The chain is built from TRBV11-2 and TRBJ2-7; TRBD2 aligns across 8 bases. The germline V gene has CDR1 SGHAT and CDR2 FQNNGV. CDR3 length equals 17 residues. Trimming took 1 base from V and 0 from J; bases not matched to a gene: 8. CDR3 DNA: TGTGCCAGCAGCTTAGTGGCTAGCGGGCTCCTCTCCTACGAGCAGTACTTC. As protein: CASSLVASGLLSYEQYF.

This clonotype is a singleton in its sample. V and J are TRBV11-2 and TRBJ2-2, with a weak D call TRBD2 (5 bases). The CDR3 is 15 residues long. Germline V gene sequence: CDR1 SGHAT, CDR2 FQNNGV. The germline V and J ends were trimmed by 6 bases and 6 bases, with 17 bases remaining between them. CDR3 DNA: TGTGCCAGCAGACTCAGAGGTGCGGGTGCCGGGGAGCTGTTTTTT. Its protein is CASRLRGAGAGELFF.

This chain links TRBV2 with TRBJ2-2, with a possible D match to TRBD2 (5 bases). CDR3 length: 14 residues. CDR1 SNHLY and CDR2 FYNNEI come from the germline V gene. Deletions cut 6 bases from V and 6 bases from J, with 14 bases between. CDR3 nucleotide sequence: TGTGCCAGCAGGCCTAGAGGGAGCTCCGGGGAGCTGTTTTTT. Amino acids: CASRPRGSSGELFF.

This clonotype was seen more than once but under ten times. The genes are TRBV11-3 and TRBJ2-4, with 8 nucleotides matching TRBD2. The germline V gene has CDR1 SGHNT and CDR2 YENEEA. Trimming at V came to 8 bases and at J to 6 bases, leaving 3 bases not matched to a gene. The CDR3 consists of 12 residues. Here the CDR3 reads CASSGRGNIQYF. DNA of the CDR3: TGTGCCAGCTCCGGGAGGGGAAACATTCAGTACTTC.

A few counts support this clonotype. This clone may be a read error of a much larger clone one base away. The chain uses TRBV11-2 and TRBJ2-4, with D maybe TRBD2 (5 bases). There are 15 residues in the CDR3. Germline assignment: CDR1 SGHAT and CDR2 FQNNGV. The DNA of the CDR3 is TGTGCCAGCAGCTCTACCGGGCTAGCCAAAAACATTAAGTACTTC. This encodes CASSSTGLAKNIKYF.